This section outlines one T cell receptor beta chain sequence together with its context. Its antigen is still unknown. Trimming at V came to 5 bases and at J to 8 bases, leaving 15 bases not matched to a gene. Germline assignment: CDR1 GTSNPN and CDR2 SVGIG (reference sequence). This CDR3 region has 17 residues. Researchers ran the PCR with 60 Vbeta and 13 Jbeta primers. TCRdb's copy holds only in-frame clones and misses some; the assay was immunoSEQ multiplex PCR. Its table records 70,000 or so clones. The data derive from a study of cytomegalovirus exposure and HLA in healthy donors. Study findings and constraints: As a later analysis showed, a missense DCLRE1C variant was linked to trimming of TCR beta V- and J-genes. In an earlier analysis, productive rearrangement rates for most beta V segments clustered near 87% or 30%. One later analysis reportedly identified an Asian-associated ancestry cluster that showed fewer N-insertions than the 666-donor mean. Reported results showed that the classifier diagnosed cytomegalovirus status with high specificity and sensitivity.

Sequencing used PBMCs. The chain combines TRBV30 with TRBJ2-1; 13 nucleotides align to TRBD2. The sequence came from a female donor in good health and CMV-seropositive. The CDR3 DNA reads TGTGCCTGGCCCCGCCCACTAGCGGGGGGGCCGGGCGATGAGCAGTTCTTC. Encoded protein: CAWPRPLAGGPGDEQFF. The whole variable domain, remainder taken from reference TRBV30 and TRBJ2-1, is SQTIHQWPATLVQPVGSPLSLECTVEGTSNPNLYWYRQAAGRGLQLLFYSVGIGQISSEVPQNLSASRPQDRQFILSSKKLLLSDSGFYLCAWPRPLAGGPGDEQFFGPGTRLTVL.